The text below deals with one T cell receptor (beta chain). This record comes from a study of blood T cell repertoires in COVID-19. The wider study: COVID-19 samples collected from the United States, Italy and Spain covered acute and convalescent phases. Sample material is recorded as cDNA or gDNA derived from T cells, B-cell-depleted T cells, or PBMCs.

Original processing methods: Reference gene primer amplification gave nucleated cell count estimates. TCRdb keeps only in-frame clones here, not all; method: immunoSEQ multiplex PCR. That table furnishes V, J and clone size, whereas the DNA furnished D and trimming. Of under 200,000 clones listed, about 83% are singletons. CDR3 length: 13 amino acids. Trimming took off 6 bases at V and 8 bases at J, with 16 bases between the two ends. The chain recombines TRBV12-3 or TRBV12-4 with TRBJ1-2; D uncertain. Material: peripheral blood. The clonotype originates from a woman in her sixties or seventies who had recovered from COVID-19. In DNA form, the CDR3 reads TGTGCCAGCAGCACCGGGAACCAGAGGGGCTACACCTTC. The encoded protein is CASSTGNQRGYTF.